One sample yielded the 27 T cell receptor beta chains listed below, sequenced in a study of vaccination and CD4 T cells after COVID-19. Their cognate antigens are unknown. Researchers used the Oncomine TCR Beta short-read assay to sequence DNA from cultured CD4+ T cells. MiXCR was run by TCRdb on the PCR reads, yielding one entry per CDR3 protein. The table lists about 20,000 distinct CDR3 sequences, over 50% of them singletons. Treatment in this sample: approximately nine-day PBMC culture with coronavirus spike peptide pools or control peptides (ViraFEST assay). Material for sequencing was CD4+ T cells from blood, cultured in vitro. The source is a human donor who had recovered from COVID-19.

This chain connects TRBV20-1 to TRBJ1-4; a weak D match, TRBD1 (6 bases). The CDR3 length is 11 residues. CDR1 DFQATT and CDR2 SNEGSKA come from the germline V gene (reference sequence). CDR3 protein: CGGARNEKLFF. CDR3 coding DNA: TGCGGGGGGGCGAGGAATGAAAAACTGTTTTTT.

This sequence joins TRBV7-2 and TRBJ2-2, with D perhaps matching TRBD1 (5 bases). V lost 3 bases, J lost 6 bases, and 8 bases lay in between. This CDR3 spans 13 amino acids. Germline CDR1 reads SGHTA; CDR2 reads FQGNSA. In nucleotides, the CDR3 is TGTGCCAGCAGCTTCTCAGGGTCCGGGGAGCTGTTTTTT. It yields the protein CASSFSGSGELFF.

CDR3 DNA: TGTGCCAGCAGTTTATCCAGCGGGAACACCTACGAGCAGTACTTC. Amino acid sequence: CASSLSSGNTYEQYF. The chain links TRBV27 to TRBJ2-7, with 7 bases identical to TRBD2. This CDR3 spans 15 amino acids. Germline V gene data show CDR1 as MNHEY and CDR2 as SMNVEV (reference sequence). The V gene end was trimmed by 0 bases and the J gene end by 2 bases; junction bases not matched to a gene: 4.

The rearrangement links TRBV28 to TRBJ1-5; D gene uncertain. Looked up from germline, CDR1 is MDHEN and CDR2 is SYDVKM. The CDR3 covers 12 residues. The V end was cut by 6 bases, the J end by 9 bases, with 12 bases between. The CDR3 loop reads CASRPPGRPQHF. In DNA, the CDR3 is TGTGCCAGCAGGCCCCCCGGGAGGCCCCAGCATTTT.

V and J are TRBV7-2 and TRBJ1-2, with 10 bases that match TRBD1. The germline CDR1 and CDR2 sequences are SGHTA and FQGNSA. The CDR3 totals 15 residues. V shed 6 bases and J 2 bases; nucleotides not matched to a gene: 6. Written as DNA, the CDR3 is TGTGCCAGCAGACAGACGGGACAGGGGAACTATGGCTACACCTTC. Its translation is CASRQTGQGNYGYTF.

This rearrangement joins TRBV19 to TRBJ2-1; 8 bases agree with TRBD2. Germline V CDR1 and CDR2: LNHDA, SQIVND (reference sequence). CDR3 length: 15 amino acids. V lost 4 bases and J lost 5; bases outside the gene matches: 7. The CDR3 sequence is CASSKGLVLNNEQFF. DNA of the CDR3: TGTGCCAGTAGTAAGGGACTAGTCCTCAACAATGAGCAGTTCTTC. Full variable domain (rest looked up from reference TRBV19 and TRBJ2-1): DGGITQSPKYLFRKEGQNVTLSCEQNLNHDAMYWYRQDPGQGLRLIYYSQIVNDFQKGDIAEGYSVSREKKESFPLTVTSAQKNPTAFYLCASSKGLVLNNEQFFGPGTRLTVL.

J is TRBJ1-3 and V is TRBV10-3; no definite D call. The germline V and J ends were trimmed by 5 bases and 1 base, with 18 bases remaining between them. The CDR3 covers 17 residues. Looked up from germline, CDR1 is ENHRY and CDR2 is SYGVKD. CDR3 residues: CAISTEWASGSGNTIYF. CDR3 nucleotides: TGTGCCATCAGTACAGAGTGGGCTTCGGGATCTGGAAACACCATATATTTT.

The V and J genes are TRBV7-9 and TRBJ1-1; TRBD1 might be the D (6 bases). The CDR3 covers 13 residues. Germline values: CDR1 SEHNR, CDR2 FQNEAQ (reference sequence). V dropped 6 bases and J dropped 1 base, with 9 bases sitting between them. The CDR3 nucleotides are TGTGCCAGCAGTCTGGACAGGAACACTGAAGCTTTCTTT. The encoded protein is CASSLDRNTEAFF.

The DNA for the CDR3 is TGTGCCAGAGCTCTAAGTCTTTACACCGGGGAGCTGTTTTTT. Encoded protein: CARALSLYTGELFF. This rearrangement joins TRBV27 to TRBJ2-2; D remains unclear. Germline V gene lookup returns CDR1 MNHEY and CDR2 SMNVEV (reference sequence). Trimming stripped 9 bases from V and 3 bases from J, with 14 bases between. The CDR3 contains 14 residues.

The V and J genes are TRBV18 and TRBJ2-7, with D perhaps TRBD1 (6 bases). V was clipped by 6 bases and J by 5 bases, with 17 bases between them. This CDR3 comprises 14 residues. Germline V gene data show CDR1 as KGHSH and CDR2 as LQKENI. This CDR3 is CASSPGTPSNEQYF. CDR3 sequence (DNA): TGTGCCAGCTCGCCCGGGACACCGTCTAACGAGCAGTACTTC. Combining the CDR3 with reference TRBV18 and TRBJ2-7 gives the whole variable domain NAGVMQNPRHLVRRRGQEARLRCSPMKGHSHVYWYRQLPEEGLKFMVYLQKENIIDESGMPKERFSAEFPKEGPSILRIQQVVRGDSAAYFCASSPGTPSNEQYFGPGTRLTVT.

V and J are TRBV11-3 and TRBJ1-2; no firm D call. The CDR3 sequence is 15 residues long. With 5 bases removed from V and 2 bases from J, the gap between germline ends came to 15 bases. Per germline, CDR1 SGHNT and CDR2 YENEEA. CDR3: CASSARRGLNYGYTF. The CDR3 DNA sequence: TGTGCCAGCAGCGCTAGACGGGGTTTAAACTATGGCTACACCTTC. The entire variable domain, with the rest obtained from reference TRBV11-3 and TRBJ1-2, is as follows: EAGVVQSPRYKIIEKKQPVAFWCNPISGHNTLYWYLQNLGQGPELLIRYENEEAVDDSQLPKDRFSAERLKGVDSTLKIQPAELGDSAVYLCASSARRGLNYGYTFGSGTRLTVV.

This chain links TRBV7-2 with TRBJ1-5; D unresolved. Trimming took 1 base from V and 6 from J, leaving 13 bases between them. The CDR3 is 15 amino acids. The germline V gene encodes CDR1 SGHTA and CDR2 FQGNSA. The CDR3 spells CASSLVPGSAQPQHF. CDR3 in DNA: TGTGCCAGCAGCTTAGTTCCGGGAAGCGCTCAGCCCCAGCATTTT.

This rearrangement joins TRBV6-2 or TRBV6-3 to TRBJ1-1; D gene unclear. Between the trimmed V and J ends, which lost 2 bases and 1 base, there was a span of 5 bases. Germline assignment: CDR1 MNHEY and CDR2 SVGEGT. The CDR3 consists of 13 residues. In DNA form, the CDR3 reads TGTGCCAGCAGTTACATGAGGAACACTGAAGCTTTCTTT. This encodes CASSYMRNTEAFF.

DNA for the CDR3: TGTGCCAGCAGTGCCGACAGGGGGGAGCAGTACTTC. Its translation: CASSADRGEQYF. The chain joins TRBV2 to TRBJ2-7; 9 nucleotides match TRBD1. Per germline, CDR1 SNHLY and CDR2 FYNNEI. There are 12 residues in the CDR3. The V segment lost 4 bases and the J segment 7 bases; nucleotides outside the gene matches: 2.

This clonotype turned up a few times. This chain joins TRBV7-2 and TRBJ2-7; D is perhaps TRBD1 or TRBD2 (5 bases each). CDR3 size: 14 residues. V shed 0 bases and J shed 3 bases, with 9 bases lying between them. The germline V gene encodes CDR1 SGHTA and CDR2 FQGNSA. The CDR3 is CASSLAGDVYEQYF. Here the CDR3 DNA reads TGTGCCAGCAGCTTAGCGGGGGATGTCTACGAGCAGTACTTC.

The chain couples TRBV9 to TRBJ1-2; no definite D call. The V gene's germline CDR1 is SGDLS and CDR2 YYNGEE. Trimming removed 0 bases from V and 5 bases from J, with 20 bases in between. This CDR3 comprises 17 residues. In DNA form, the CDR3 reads TGTGCCAGCAGCGTAGGTGTTGCTAGTGGAACTATGTATGGCTACACCTTC. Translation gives CASSVGVASGTMYGYTF. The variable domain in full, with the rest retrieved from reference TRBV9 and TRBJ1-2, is DSGVTQTPKHLITATGQRVTLRCSPRSGDLSVYWYQQSLDQGLQFLIQYYNGEERAKGNILERFSAQQFPDLHSELNLSSLELGDSALYFCASSVGVASGTMYGYTFGSGTRLTVV.

CDR3 residues: CASRLAGGNTGELFF. CDR3 coding DNA: TGTGCCAGCAGATTAGCGGGGGGGAACACCGGGGAGCTGTTTTTT. V gene TRBV6-2 or TRBV6-3 combines with J gene TRBJ2-2; 10 bases align to TRBD2. V shed 6 bases, J shed 1 base, and the junction held 2 bases outside the gene matches. CDR1 is MNHEY, CDR2 SVGEGT, per germline. CDR3 size: 15 residues.

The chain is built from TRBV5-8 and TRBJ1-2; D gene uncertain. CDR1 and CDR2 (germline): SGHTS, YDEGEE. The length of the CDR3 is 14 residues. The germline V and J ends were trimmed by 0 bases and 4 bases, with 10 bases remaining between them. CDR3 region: CASSLDTGSYGYTF. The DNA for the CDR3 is TGTGCCAGCAGCTTGGATACGGGGAGCTATGGCTACACCTTC.

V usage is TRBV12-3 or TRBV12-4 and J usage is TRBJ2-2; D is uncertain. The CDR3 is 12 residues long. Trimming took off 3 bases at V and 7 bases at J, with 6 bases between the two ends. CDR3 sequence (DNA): TGTGCCAGCAGTTTCCCCGGCGGGGAGCTGTTTTTT. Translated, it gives CASSFPGGELFF.

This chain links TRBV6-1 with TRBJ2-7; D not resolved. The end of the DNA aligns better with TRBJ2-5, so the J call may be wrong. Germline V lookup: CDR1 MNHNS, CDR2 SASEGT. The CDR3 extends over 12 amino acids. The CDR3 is CASSNSLETQYF. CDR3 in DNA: TGTGCCAGCAGTAATAGCTTAGAGACCCAGTACTTC.

CDR3 in DNA: TGTGCCAGCAGCCCCGGGACTAGCGGGAGGGTCTCCTACAATGAGCAGTTCTTC. It yields the protein CASSPGTSGRVSYNEQFF. V usage is TRBV12-3 or TRBV12-4 and J usage is TRBJ2-1, with 16 nucleotides matching TRBD2. This CDR3 is built from 18 residues. Unmatched junction bases numbered 5, after V lost 6 bases and J lost 0 bases.

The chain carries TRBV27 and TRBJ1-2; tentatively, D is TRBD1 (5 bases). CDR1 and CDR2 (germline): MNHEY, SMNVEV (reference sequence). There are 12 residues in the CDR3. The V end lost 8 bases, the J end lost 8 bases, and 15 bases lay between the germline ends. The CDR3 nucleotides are TGTGCCAGCGGGCAGGGACGTGAAGGCTACACCTTC. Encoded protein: CASGQGREGYTF.

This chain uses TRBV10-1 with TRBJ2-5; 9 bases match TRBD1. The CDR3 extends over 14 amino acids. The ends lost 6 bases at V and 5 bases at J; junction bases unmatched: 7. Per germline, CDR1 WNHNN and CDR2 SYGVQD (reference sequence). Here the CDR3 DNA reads TGCGCCAGCAGCCGGGACAGGGCTTTTGAGACCCAGTACTTC. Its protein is CASSRDRAFETQYF.

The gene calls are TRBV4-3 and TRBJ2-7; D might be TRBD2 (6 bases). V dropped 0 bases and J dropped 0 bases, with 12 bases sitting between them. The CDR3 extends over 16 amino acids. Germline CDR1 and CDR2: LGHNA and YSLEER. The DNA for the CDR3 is TGCGCCAGCAGCCAAGATCTTGGGGGGAGCTCCTACGAGCAGTACTTC. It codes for CASSQDLGGSSYEQYF.

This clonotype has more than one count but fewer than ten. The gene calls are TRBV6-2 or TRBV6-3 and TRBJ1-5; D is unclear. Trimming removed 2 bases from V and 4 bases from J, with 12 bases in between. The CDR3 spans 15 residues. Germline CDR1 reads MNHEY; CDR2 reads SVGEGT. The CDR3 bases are TGTGCCAGCAGTTACGCCGGACGGCGAAATCAGCCCCAGCATTTT. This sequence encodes CASSYAGRRNQPQHF.

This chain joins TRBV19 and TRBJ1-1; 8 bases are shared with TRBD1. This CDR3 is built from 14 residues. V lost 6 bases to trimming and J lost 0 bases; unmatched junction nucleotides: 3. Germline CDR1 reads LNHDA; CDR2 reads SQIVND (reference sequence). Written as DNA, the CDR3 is TGTGCCAGTAGGACGACAGGGGTGAACACTGAAGCTTTCTTT. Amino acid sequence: CASRTTGVNTEAFF.

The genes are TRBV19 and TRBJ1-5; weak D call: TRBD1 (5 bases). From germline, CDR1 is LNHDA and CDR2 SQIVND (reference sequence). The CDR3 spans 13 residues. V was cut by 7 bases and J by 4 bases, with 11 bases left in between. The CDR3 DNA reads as TGTGCCAGTAAGAAGACAGAAAATCAGCCCCAGCATTTT. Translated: CASKKTENQPQHF.